These 10 T cell receptor beta chains came from one sample sequenced in a study of blood T cells in healthy people across ages. PCR was performed a second time for roughly 7 to 12 cycles using a sample-barcoded 5' primer and a J-beta primer mix. MiXCR, applied by TCRdb to the 5' RACE reads, yields one record per CDR3 protein. The sample lists hundreds of thousands of distinct CDR3 sequences; more than 55% were seen once. Sequencing input: blood. The receptors were sampled from a middle-aged man in good health.

This clonotype was found a few times. The gene calls are TRBV29-1 and TRBJ2-7; 7 bases map to TRBD1. Germline assignment: CDR1 SQVTM and CDR2 ANQGSEA. J lost 2 bases, V lost 4 bases, and 5 bases had no gene match. The CDR3 has 13 residues. The CDR3 DNA is TGCAGCGTTGTAGACAGGGTTGCCTACGAGCAGTACTTC. This sequence encodes CSVVDRVAYEQYF.

The V call is TRBV4-1, the J call TRBJ2-3, with D unresolved. V lost 0 bases and J lost 2, with 12 bases in between. This CDR3 contains 16 residues. Germline V CDR1 and CDR2: MGHRA, YSYEKL. The CDR3 spells CASSQDQVAITDTQYF. CDR3 sequence (DNA): TGCGCCAGCAGCCAAGACCAAGTCGCGATCACAGATACGCAGTATTTT.

A few counts support this clonotype. V gene TRBV6-2 or TRBV6-3 combines with J gene TRBJ2-1, with a tentative D call TRBD2 (5 bases). V gave up 6 bases and J gave up 6 bases, with 15 bases separating them. This CDR3 is built from 14 residues. Per the germline V gene, CDR1 is MNHEY and CDR2 is SVGEGT. DNA for the CDR3: TGTGCCAGCAGCCAACTGACTACTTCCAATGAGCAGTTCTTC. The encoded protein is CASSQLTTSNEQFF.

The CDR3 loop is CASSPLTLGFGQGSETQYF. DNA for the CDR3: TGTGCCAGCTCACCGCTCACTCTAGGTTTCGGACAGGGCAGCGAGACCCAGTACTTC. The genes are TRBV18 and TRBJ2-5; 8 bases are a match to TRBD1. V was clipped by 3 bases and J by 5 bases; unmatched bases: 20. The CDR3 contains 19 residues. The germline V gene has CDR1 KGHSH and CDR2 LQKENI.

A note on this clonotype: The junction departs from germline at one end; a sequencing error may be responsible. The V and J genes are TRBV27 and TRBJ1-5; no clear D gene. This CDR3 is 15 amino acids long. Germline V gene data show CDR1 as MNHEY and CDR2 as SMNVEV (reference sequence). The CDR3 protein is CAGSLSPVGFQPQHF. In nucleotides, the CDR3 is TGTGCCGGCAGTTTATCTCCCGTGGGTTTTCAGCCCCAGCATTTT.

The gene calls are TRBV7-6 and TRBJ1-2; 9 bases line up with TRBD1. Unmatched junction bases numbered 8, after V lost 4 bases and J lost 5 bases. The CDR3 has 15 amino acids. Germline CDR1 is SGHVS and CDR2 is FNYEAQ. CDR3 DNA: TGTGCCAGCAGCTCCTTTAGGGACAGGGAATATGGCTACACCTTC. It codes for CASSSFRDREYGYTF.

The rearrangement joins TRBV6-1 to TRBJ2-5; possibly TRBD2 for D (6 bases). CDR1 MNHNS and CDR2 SASEGT come from the germline V gene. V lost 7 bases and J lost 2, with 14 bases in between. This CDR3 spans 14 amino acids. The CDR3 DNA sequence: TGTGCCAGCAAGGGAGGTACCCTTCAAGAGACCCAGTACTTC. It codes for CASKGGTLQETQYF.

The chain employs TRBV7-9 and TRBJ1-5; D uncertain. CDR1 and CDR2 (germline): SEHNR, FQNEAQ (reference sequence). The germline V and J ends were trimmed by 1 base and 8 bases, with 15 bases remaining between them. The CDR3 contains 15 residues. The CDR3 loop reads CASSLGTPGGEPQHF. The CDR3 DNA sequence: TGTGCCAGCAGCTTAGGGACCCCGGGCGGGGAGCCCCAGCATTTT.

This clonotype was seen only a few times. This chain connects TRBV7-9 to TRBJ1-5; 8 bases are shared with TRBD1. Germline assignment: CDR1 SEHNR and CDR2 FQNEAQ (reference sequence). The CDR3 is made up of 14 amino acids. V shed 5 bases, J shed 7 bases, and the junction held 7 bases outside the gene matches. As DNA, the CDR3 is TGTGCCAGCAGCGCAGGGGGCGAGGGGCAGCCCCAGCATTTT. This codes for CASSAGGEGQPQHF.

The sample holds a few counts of this clonotype. J is TRBJ1-2 and V is TRBV10-3, with TRBD1 matching 9 bases. In germline, CDR1 is ENHRY, CDR2 SYGVKD. The CDR3 spans 15 residues. V lost 4 bases to trimming and J lost 1 base; unmatched junction nucleotides: 4. The chain's CDR3 is CAISGGTGNNYGYTF. As DNA, the CDR3 is TGTGCCATCAGTGGAGGGACAGGGAATAACTATGGCTACACCTTC.